Each of the 15 T cell receptor beta chains below was sequenced from the same sample in a study of T-cell reconstitution after alpha-beta-depleted transplantation in children. A library of TCRbeta sequences, prepared with unique molecular identifiers, was generated. TCRdb fed the PCR reads into MiXCR, producing one record per CDR3 protein. The sample carries about 72,000 distinct CDR3 sequences, roughly 6.6% recorded once. Sequenced here: PBMCs from the stem cell graft donor, sampled from the stem cell graft. The receptor source for this set is a human donor who donated a stem cell graft to a child with acute lymphoblastic leukemia.

There are many counts of this clonotype. The chain combines TRBV7-2 with TRBJ1-2, with D possibly being TRBD1 (5 bases). The CDR3 is 15 residues long. The germline CDR1 and CDR2 sequences are SGHTA and FQGNSA. V lost 5 bases and J lost 1, with 14 bases in between. This CDR3 reads CASSPKGLLNYGYTF. The DNA for the CDR3 is TGTGCCAGCAGCCCCAAGGGGCTCCTTAACTATGGCTACACCTTC.

This clonotype has ten or more counts. The gene calls are TRBV7-2 and TRBJ2-1; 7 positions match TRBD2. Trimming removed 6 bases from V and 1 base from J; junction bases left unmatched: 18. CDR3 length: 19 amino acids. In germline, CDR1 is SGHTA, CDR2 FQGNSA. CDR3 coding DNA: TGTGCCAGCAGACCGGTACCCGGCGGGACTAACCGATCCTACAATGAGCAGTTCTTC. Protein product: CASRPVPGGTNRSYNEQFF. Complete variable domain (other parts from reference TRBV7-2 and TRBJ2-1): GAGVSQSPSNKVTEKGKDVELRCDPISGHTALYWYRQSLGQGLEFLIYFQGNSAPDKSGLPSDRFSAERTGGSVSTLTIQRTQQEDSAVYLCASRPVPGGTNRSYNEQFFGPGTRLTVL.

This clonotype came up many times. The rearrangement joins TRBV6-1 to TRBJ1-2, with D perhaps TRBD1 (5 bases). V lost 7 bases, J lost 3 bases, and 24 bases lay in between. Germline lookup yields CDR1 MNHNS and CDR2 SASEGT. This CDR3 contains 17 residues. Here the CDR3 DNA reads TGTGCCAGCACGCCCCAATCCGGGGACCTACATTACTATGGCTACACCTTC. This gives the protein CASTPQSGDLHYYGYTF.

Many counts were recorded for this clonotype. The chain combines TRBV27 with TRBJ2-7, with 8 nucleotides matching TRBD1. The CDR3 consists of 16 residues. V lost 2 bases and J lost 2; bases outside the gene matches: 8. Germline-derived CDR1 and CDR2 are MNHEY and SMNVEV (reference sequence). The CDR3 spells CASSLLSMGQAYEQYF. The CDR3 DNA follows: TGTGCCAGCAGTTTACTGTCTATGGGACAGGCCTACGAGCAGTACTTC.

This clonotype was detected many times. The V and J genes are TRBV7-3 and TRBJ2-3; 8 nucleotides match TRBD2. The CDR3 extends over 14 amino acids. Trimming at V came to 2 bases and at J to 6 bases, leaving 4 bases not matched to a gene. Looked up from germline, CDR1 is SGHTA and CDR2 is FQGTGA. The CDR3 sequence: CASSLAGGADTQYF. For the CDR3, the DNA is TGTGCCAGCAGCTTAGCGGGGGGTGCTGATACGCAGTATTTT.

This clonotype was observed at least ten times. The chain joins TRBV4-1 to TRBJ1-4; 10 bases align to TRBD1. The germline gives CDR1 MGHRA, CDR2 YSYEKL. J was trimmed by 6 bases and V by 0 bases; bases with no gene match: 7. The CDR3 is made up of 17 amino acids. The chain's CDR3 is CASSQDGTGARDEKLFF. Written as DNA, the CDR3 is TGCGCCAGCAGCCAAGATGGGACAGGGGCCCGTGATGAAAAACTGTTTTTT.

The chain combines TRBV19 with TRBJ1-5, with TRBD1 as a possible D gene (5 bases). Per the germline V gene, CDR1 is LNHDA and CDR2 is SQIVND (reference sequence). The CDR3 length is 13 residues. V lost 4 bases and J 6 bases, leaving 10 bases between the germline ends. The CDR3 nucleotides are TGTGCCAGTAGTACAGGGACTTCTCAGCCCCAGCATTTT. Amino acids: CASSTGTSQPQHF.

This clonotype was found a few times. The V and J genes are TRBV6-2 or TRBV6-3 and TRBJ1-5, with 11 nucleotides matching TRBD1. Germline lookup yields CDR1 MNHEY and CDR2 SVGEGT. The CDR3 spans 13 residues. The V segment lost 11 bases and the J segment 4 bases; nucleotides outside the gene matches: 4. DNA of the CDR3: TGTGCCTGCCGGGACAGGGGGAATCAGCCCCAGCATTTT. Translated: CACRDRGNQPQHF.

This clonotype showed up many times. V is TRBV20-1 and J is TRBJ2-1; D is uncertain. The CDR3 totals 14 residues. The germline gives CDR1 DFQATT, CDR2 SNEGSKA (reference sequence). Trimming left V 2 bases short and J 4 bases short, with 12 bases between. CDR3 coding DNA: TGCAGTGCTAGAAGTCTGGCAGAATACAATGAGCAGTTCTTC. It codes for CSARSLAEYNEQFF.

This chain joins TRBV24-1 and TRBJ2-1; 11 nucleotides match TRBD2. The CDR3 totals 16 residues. J gave up 9 bases and V 1 base, and 7 bases lay outside the gene matches. Germline CDR1 reads KGHDR; CDR2 reads SFDVKD. DNA for the CDR3: TGTGCCACCAGTGATTTCGGGACTAGCGGAGCGGGTGAGCAGTTCTTC. Amino acid sequence: CATSDFGTSGAGEQFF.

Ten or more counts support this clonotype. The V and J genes are TRBV10-3 and TRBJ2-1; 11 bases agree with TRBD2. The CDR3 runs 15 residues. Germline V gene lookup returns CDR1 ENHRY and CDR2 SYGVKD. The J segment lost 5 bases and the V segment lost 6 bases, leaving 6 bases of the junction unmatched. In nucleotides, the CDR3 is TGTGCCATCAGCGTACTAGCGGGAGTCAACAATGAGCAGTTCTTC. It is translated as CAISVLAGVNNEQFF.

This clonotype was recorded many times. CDR3 sequence (DNA): TGTGCCAGCAGCCTAAATCGGATGAGTGGCACAGATACGCAGTATTTT. This sequence encodes CASSLNRMSGTDTQYF. The rearrangement links TRBV7-3 to TRBJ2-3; no reliable D call. Germline CDR1 reads SGHTA; CDR2 reads FQGTGA. V lost 5 bases and J lost 1, with 16 bases in between. This CDR3 has 16 amino acids.

Ten or more counts support this clonotype. J is TRBJ2-3 and V is TRBV20-1, with 8 bases identical to TRBD2. CDR1 is DFQATT, CDR2 SNEGSKA, per germline (reference sequence). The CDR3 is 15 residues long. V dropped 0 bases and J dropped 0; count of bases not matched to a gene: 2. CDR3 sequence: CSARDSGASTDTQYF. In DNA form, the CDR3 reads TGCAGTGCTAGAGATAGCGGGGCTAGCACAGATACGCAGTATTTT.

Ten or more counts support this clonotype. This sequence joins TRBV5-1 and TRBJ2-5; D uncertain. This CDR3 spans 13 amino acids. Trimming stripped 1 base from V and 4 bases from J, with 8 bases between. Germline loops: CDR1 SGHRS, CDR2 YFSETQ. In nucleotides, the CDR3 is TGCGCCAGCAGCTTGTCCGTTAGAGAGACCCAGTACTTC. This encodes CASSLSVRETQYF.

J is TRBJ1-6 and V is TRBV7-9, with 7 bases that match TRBD1. Trimming removed 5 bases from V and 6 bases from J; junction bases left unmatched: 7. CDR1 and CDR2 (germline): SEHNR, FQNEAQ (reference sequence). The CDR3 totals 15 residues. The CDR3 loop reads CASSQIGDSNSPLHF. CDR3 in DNA: TGTGCCAGCAGCCAAATAGGGGACAGTAATTCACCCCTCCACTTT.